Shown below are 22 T cell receptor beta chains from a single sample sequenced in a study of shared clonotypes between healthy human individuals (dated by TCRdb to 2018 to 2020). Receptor libraries were prepared by the immunoSEQ multiplex PCR assay. Held by TCRdb, this immuneACCESS table contains in-frame sequences only and omits some clones. Under half of the omission traces to an unresolved V gene where checked; the cause of the rest is unknown. The sample table shows 2 million to 2.5 million clones, and 93% are seen once. The ten largest clones capture around 0.4% of the sample. Sequenced material: naive CD4+ T cells from PBMCs. This specimen's cell subset or site label, per the study, means: CD45RA+ positively selected. The receptors stem from a man aged 18 to 35 in good health. Some clones in this sample may be carry-over from other donors' samples.

V is TRBV9 and J is TRBJ2-7; 7 positions match TRBD2. CDR1 and CDR2 from the germline V gene are SGDLS and YYNGEE. This CDR3 is 14 amino acids long. Trimming cost V 0 bases and J 3 bases; bases outside gene matches: 3. In DNA form, the CDR3 reads TGTGCCAGCAGCGTAGGGAGCGGGGTCTACGAGCAGTACTTC. It is translated as CASSVGSGVYEQYF.

This clone turned up a few times. The sample carries other DNA sequences with the same CDR3. The J gene is TRBJ1-5, the V gene TRBV2; 8 bases match TRBD1. The CDR3 runs 14 residues. Per the germline V gene, CDR1 is SNHLY and CDR2 is FYNNEI. The trim removed 1 base at V and 6 bases at J, leaving 2 bases unmatched. The CDR3 DNA reads as TGTGCCAGCAGTGAAGAAACAGGGGGTCAGCCCCAGCATTTT. Amino acids: CASSEETGGQPQHF.

CDR3 in DNA: TGTGCCACCAGCAGAGCTCCCGGGCAGCGTGGGGCCAACGTCCTGACTTTC. Its protein product is CATSRAPGQRGANVLTF. The chain recombines TRBV15 with TRBJ2-6; D unclear. Trimming took 1 base from V and 3 from J, leaving 13 bases between them. The CDR3 spans 17 residues. Germline V gene lookup returns CDR1 LNHNV and CDR2 YYDKDF (reference sequence).

The chain is built from TRBV7-8 and TRBJ2-7; TRBD2 agrees at 14 bases. Germline-derived CDR1 and CDR2 are SGHVS and FQNEAQ. The CDR3 consists of 17 residues. J lost 5 bases, V lost 5 bases, and 11 bases had no gene match. The CDR3 is CASSKRGLAGVIHEQYF. CDR3 in DNA: TGTGCCAGCAGCAAGAGGGGACTAGCGGGAGTCATCCACGAGCAGTACTTC.

Concerning this clone: An end of the junction differs from the germline gene, which may be a read error. The chain has TRBV28 and TRBJ1-4; 7 bases fit TRBD1. The germline gives CDR1 MDHEN, CDR2 SYDVKM. The CDR3 has 17 residues. The CDR3 loop reads CASNLQGPSPTNEKLFF. For the CDR3, the DNA is TGTGCCAGCAATTTACAGGGGCCCTCCCCAACTAATGAAAAACTGTTTTTT. The full variable domain, with the rest looked up from reference TRBV28 and TRBJ1-4, is DVKVTQSSRYLVKRTGEKVFLECVQDMDHENMFWYRQDPGLGLRLIYFSYDVKMKEKGDIPEGYSVSREKKERFSLILESASTNQTSMYLCASNLQGPSPTNEKLFFGSGTQLSVL.

The chain joins TRBV6-6 to TRBJ1-1, with 7 bases fitting TRBD1. V was pared by 7 bases and J by 1 base, with 3 bases of the junction left unmatched. This CDR3 region has 13 residues. Germline V lookup: CDR1 MNHNY, CDR2 SVGAGI (reference sequence). The CDR3 nucleotides are TGTGCCAGCAATCAGGGGGGGAACACTGAAGCTTTCTTT. It encodes CASNQGGNTEAFF.

The V gene is TRBV29-1, the J gene TRBJ1-1, with D maybe TRBD1 (5 bases). Germline V gives CDR1 SQVTM, CDR2 ANQGSEA. V lost 6 bases and J 6 bases, leaving 8 bases between the germline ends. This CDR3 contains 10 residues. This CDR3 is CSVGEAEAFF. Written as DNA, the CDR3 is TGCAGCGTGGGGGAGGCTGAAGCTTTCTTT.

J is TRBJ2-1 and V is TRBV29-1; 9 nucleotides line up with TRBD2. Germline trimming cut 7 bases from V and 9 bases from J; bases unmatched to any gene: 13. This CDR3 spans 14 amino acids. Germline V gene sequence: CDR1 SQVTM, CDR2 ANQGSEA. The CDR3 DNA reads TGCAGCGCTGTAACTGGGTGGCGGGAGGGTGAGCAGTTCTTC. This codes for CSAVTGWREGEQFF.

The V call is TRBV6-5, the J call TRBJ1-1, with D unresolved. Germline lookup yields CDR1 MNHEY and CDR2 SVGAGI. Trimming took off 0 bases at V and 2 bases at J, with 7 bases between the two ends. The CDR3 length is 14 residues. The CDR3 DNA reads as TGTGCCAGCAGTTACTCCGAGACTAACACTGAAGCTTTCTTT. Amino acid sequence: CASSYSETNTEAFF.

The gene calls are TRBV5-1 and TRBJ2-5, with 11 positions matching TRBD1. The CDR3 totals 15 residues. From germline, CDR1 is SGHRS and CDR2 YFSETQ. J gave up 7 bases and V 1 base, and 6 bases lay outside the gene matches. The CDR3 nucleotides read TGCGCCAGCAGCTTGTACTTCGGGACAGGGGGGACCCAGTACTTC. Its protein product is CASSLYFGTGGTQYF.

V usage is TRBV2 and J usage is TRBJ2-1; D remains unclear. The CDR3 is 13 amino acids. V shed 4 bases and J shed 5 bases, with 9 bases lying between them. The germline CDR1 and CDR2 sequences are SNHLY and FYNNEI. Here the CDR3 DNA reads TGTGCCAGCAGTGTTGACTTCAACAATGAGCAGTTCTTC. As protein: CASSVDFNNEQFF.

Regarding this clone: At one end, the junction sequence differs from germline, possibly due to a read error. The rearrangement uses TRBV2 and TRBJ1-1; D gene ambiguous. Germline CDR1 SNHLY, CDR2 FYNNEI. CDR3 length: 17 amino acids. The CDR3 nucleotides read TGTGCCAGCACCTACCATTCTGGACCGATGGGGAACGCTGAAGCTTTCTTT. It codes for CASTYHSGPMGNAEAFF.

The chain is built from TRBV6-1 and TRBJ2-5, with 8 nucleotides matching TRBD1. Germline V CDR1 and CDR2: MNHNS, SASEGT. The CDR3 totals 15 residues. The V gene end was trimmed by 6 bases and the J gene end by 4 bases; junction bases not matched to a gene: 10. CDR3 residues: CASRDPTGAGETQYF. The DNA for the CDR3 is TGTGCCAGCAGGGACCCGACAGGGGCTGGAGAGACCCAGTACTTC.

This chain connects TRBV28 to TRBJ1-2; D call uncertain. V was cut by 3 bases and J by 4 bases, with 12 bases left in between. The CDR3 is 14 residues long. CDR1 and CDR2 (germline): MDHEN, SYDVKM. CDR3 DNA: TGTGCCAGCAGTTTGCCCCGAAGCCCCTATGGCTACACCTTC. Protein: CASSLPRSPYGYTF.

The count of this clone is one. The chain joins TRBV28 to TRBJ2-7; 8 bases are shared with TRBD1. The CDR3 is 14 residues long. Germline V CDR1 and CDR2: MDHEN, SYDVKM. V shed 8 bases and J 3 bases; nucleotides not matched to a gene: 9. CDR3 region: CASYPGDRYYEQYF. DNA of the CDR3: TGTGCCAGCTACCCTGGGGACAGGTACTACGAGCAGTACTTC.

The V call is TRBV7-2, the J call TRBJ1-5, with D possibly being TRBD1 (5 bases). The CDR3 is 15 residues long. Trimming pared 1 base from V and 0 bases from J, leaving 7 bases between. CDR1 SGHTA and CDR2 FQGNSA come from the germline V gene. CDR3 loop: CASSLEQASNQPQHF. The CDR3 DNA reads as TGTGCCAGCAGCTTAGAACAGGCTAGCAATCAGCCCCAGCATTTT. The entire variable domain, with the rest obtained from reference TRBV7-2 and TRBJ1-5, is as follows: GAGVSQSPSNKVTEKGKDVELRCDPISGHTALYWYRQSLGQGLEFLIYFQGNSAPDKSGLPSDRFSAERTGGSVSTLTIQRTQQEDSAVYLCASSLEQASNQPQHFGDGTRLSIL.

Comment on this clone: This sample also contains other DNA sequences that code for the same CDR3. The chain is built from TRBV10-3 and TRBJ2-6; D is possibly TRBD1 (6 bases). V gave up 3 bases and J gave up 0 bases, with 6 bases separating them. Germline assignment: CDR1 ENHRY and CDR2 SYGVKD. This CDR3 has 15 residues. The chain's CDR3 is CAISDRGSGANVLTF. The DNA for the CDR3 is TGTGCCATCAGTGACAGGGGCTCTGGGGCCAACGTCCTGACTTTC.

The rearrangement uses TRBV30 and TRBJ2-7; possible D gene TRBD1, 6 bases. Between the trimmed V and J ends, which lost 8 bases and 1 base, there was a span of 12 bases. The germline CDR1 and CDR2 sequences are GTSNPN and SVGIG (reference sequence). The CDR3 has 12 amino acids. CDR3 residues: CAGGQPSYEQYF. DNA for the CDR3: TGTGCCGGCGGACAGCCTTCCTACGAGCAGTACTTC.

The rearrangement links TRBV4-3 to TRBJ1-5; D is unresolved. Germline CDR1 is LGHNA and CDR2 is YSLEER. V was shortened by 4 bases and J by 1 base, with 11 bases between the two germline ends. The CDR3 has 15 amino acids. CDR3 bases: TGCGCCAGCAGCCTCAACTTCAACAGCAATCAGCCCCAGCATTTT. It encodes CASSLNFNSNQPQHF.

This rearrangement joins TRBV25-1 to TRBJ2-7; D not resolved. Trimming stripped 2 bases from V and 12 bases from J, with 17 bases between. This CDR3 comprises 13 residues. Germline V gene lookup returns CDR1 MGHDK and CDR2 SYGVNS. DNA of the CDR3: TGTGCCAGCAGTGAAGGGCCCTGGGCGTTGAGGTACTTC. Its translation is CASSEGPWALRYF.

The chain employs TRBV5-1 and TRBJ2-2; D may be TRBD2 (5 bases). V lost 3 bases to trimming and J lost 4 bases, with 16 bases between them. There are 16 residues in the CDR3. Looked up from germline, CDR1 is SGHRS and CDR2 is YFSETQ. CDR3 in amino acids: CASSSRGQRGTGELFF. Here the CDR3 DNA reads TGCGCCAGCAGCTCCCGCGGGCAACGGGGCACCGGGGAGCTGTTTTTT.

This rearrangement joins TRBV5-1 to TRBJ1-1; D gene uncertain. The CDR3 length is 15 residues. The V end lost 4 bases, the J end lost 1 base, and 14 bases lay between the germline ends. Germline V lookup: CDR1 SGHRS, CDR2 YFSETQ. The CDR3 bases are TGCGCCAGCAGCCCTGTGGTCCAGCCGAACACTGAAGCTTTCTTT. It is translated as CASSPVVQPNTEAFF.